This entry lists 26 T cell receptor beta chains sequenced from one sample in a study of blood T cell repertoires in COVID-19. Sequencing used immunoSEQ multiplex PCR; TCRdb keeps in-frame clones, though not all of them. The table has 250,000 or so clones, approximately 86% seen once. The sample comprised PBMCs or T cells enriched from blood (not recorded which). All receptors come from a woman aged 50 to 60 who had recovered from COVID-19.

V usage is TRBV5-1 and J usage is TRBJ2-3, with TRBD1 identical over 9 bases. CDR3 size: 17 residues. Germline V CDR1 and CDR2: SGHRS, YFSETQ. Trimming cost V 0 bases and J 4 bases; bases outside gene matches: 9. This CDR3 reads CASSLGPGQGFPDTQYF. The CDR3 coding sequence is TGCGCCAGCAGCTTGGGCCCGGGACAGGGTTTCCCAGATACGCAGTATTTT.

This clone was seen a few times. This chain links TRBV9 with TRBJ2-7; D is possibly TRBD2 (6 bases). The CDR3 totals 16 residues. Trimming shortened V by 4 bases and J by 0 bases, and 17 bases separated the two germline ends. The germline V gene encodes CDR1 SGDLS and CDR2 YYNGEE. The CDR3 loop reads CASSRRGGTSSYEQYF. Written as DNA, the CDR3 is TGTGCCAGCAGCAGACGGGGCGGGACTTCCTCCTACGAGCAGTACTTC.

As to this clone: Distinct nucleotide sequences in the sample also encode this CDR3. V usage is TRBV9 and J usage is TRBJ2-3, with 9 bases fitting TRBD1. The trim removed 3 bases at V and 3 bases at J, leaving 5 bases unmatched. Germline V gene sequence: CDR1 SGDLS, CDR2 YYNGEE. CDR3 length: 15 residues. Written as DNA, the CDR3 is TGTGCCAGCAGCGCGGGACAGGGCCTAACAGATACGCAGTATTTT. Amino acid sequence: CASSAGQGLTDTQYF.

This clone was observed a single time. The chain combines TRBV19 with TRBJ2-2; TRBD2 aligns across 8 bases. Germline CDR1 is LNHDA and CDR2 is SQIVND (reference sequence). CDR3 length: 19 amino acids. Germline trimming cut 5 bases from V and 5 bases from J; bases unmatched to any gene: 19. The CDR3 nucleotides read TGTGCCAGTAGTGGATCCCGATCAGCGGGAGCCTCAGATACCGGGGAGCTGTTTTTT. Residues: CASSGSRSAGASDTGELFF.

The chain is built from TRBV3-1 (or the pseudogene TRBV3-2) and TRBJ2-2; D is possibly TRBD1 (5 bases). Germline V CDR1 and CDR2: LGHDT, YNNKEL (reference sequence). Trimming took 1 base from V and 9 from J, leaving 6 bases between them. The CDR3 contains 12 residues. CDR3 in amino acids: CASSQAGRELFF. In DNA, the CDR3 is TGTGCCAGCAGCCAAGCAGGGAGGGAGCTGTTTTTT.

The chain couples TRBV5-1 to TRBJ2-7; D is unclear. V was pared by 5 bases and J by 0 bases, with 9 bases between. In germline, CDR1 is SGHRS, CDR2 YFSETQ. The CDR3 contains 13 residues. CDR3 protein: CASSEPSSYEQYF. In DNA, the CDR3 is TGCGCCAGCAGTGAACCGAGCTCCTACGAGCAGTACTTC.

The chain is built from TRBV3-1 (or the pseudogene TRBV3-2) and TRBJ1-1, with D unresolved. Looked up from germline, CDR1 is LGHDT and CDR2 is YNNKEL (reference sequence). The CDR3 consists of 11 residues. Deletions cut 8 bases from V and 1 base from J, with 5 bases between. CDR3 DNA sequence: TGTGCCAGCGGAGGGAACACTGAAGCTTTCTTT. Encoded protein: CASGGNTEAFF.

J is TRBJ2-1 and V is TRBV24-1; D gene uncertain. CDR1 and CDR2 (germline): KGHDR, SFDVKD. The CDR3 spans 15 residues. Trimming removed 4 bases from V and 1 base from J, with 10 bases in between. Written as DNA, the CDR3 is TGTGCCACCAGTGACCCAACAAGATCCTACAATGAGCAGTTCTTC. Translated, it gives CATSDPTRSYNEQFF.

This clone was found a few times. The rearrangement links TRBV5-6 to TRBJ1-2; the match to TRBD1 covers 8 bases. The CDR3 sequence is 15 residues long. Germline V gives CDR1 SGHDT, CDR2 YYEEEE. The trim removed 5 bases at V and 5 bases at J, leaving 11 bases unmatched. The CDR3 region is CASRPRTGPGYGYTF. CDR3 bases: TGTGCCAGCAGACCGAGGACAGGGCCAGGGTATGGCTACACCTTC. Drawing the rest from reference TRBV5-6 and TRBJ1-2, the complete variable domain is DAGVTQSPTHLIKTRGQQVTLRCSPKSGHDTVSWYQQALGQGPQFIFQYYEEEERQRGNFPDRFSGHQFPNYSSELNVNALLLGDSALYLCASRPRTGPGYGYTFGSGTRLTVV.

This clone came up a few times. This sequence joins TRBV4-3 and TRBJ1-2; 7 nucleotides align to TRBD1. Trimming removed 0 bases from V and 5 bases from J; junction bases left unmatched: 9. CDR1 and CDR2 (germline): LGHNA, YSLEER. This CDR3 comprises 16 residues. CDR3 bases: TGCGCCAGCAGCCAAGATCGCGGACAGGAATATTATGGCTACACCTTC. Its translation is CASSQDRGQEYYGYTF.

This clone was seen a few times. The V gene is TRBV16, the J gene TRBJ1-2; D unclear. The V gene lost 0 bases and the J gene lost 7 bases, with 9 bases spanning the gap. The CDR3 contains 13 residues. Germline V gene data show CDR1 as KGHSY and CDR2 as FQNENV. CDR3 sequence (DNA): TGTGCCAGCAGCCAATCGGTCGGTGGTGGCTACACCTTC. This gives the protein CASSQSVGGGYTF.

The J gene is TRBJ1-2, the V gene TRBV19; D is perhaps TRBD1 (6 bases). Germline assignment: CDR1 LNHDA and CDR2 SQIVND (reference sequence). Trimming took 3 bases from V and 0 from J, leaving 17 bases between them. There are 17 residues in the CDR3. The CDR3 here is CASSMYSGAETNYGYTF. Here the CDR3 DNA reads TGTGCCAGTAGTATGTATTCAGGGGCTGAAACTAACTATGGCTACACCTTC.

V is TRBV6-6 and J is TRBJ2-7; D possibly corresponds to TRBD2 (6 bases). Per the germline V gene, CDR1 is MNHNY and CDR2 is SVGAGI (reference sequence). The CDR3 is 12 amino acids. The V end lost 8 bases, the J end lost 4 bases, and 12 bases lay between the germline ends. CDR3 sequence reads: CASGDGGYEQYF. The CDR3 nucleotides read TGTGCCAGCGGAGATGGGGGGTACGAGCAGTACTTC.

The chain joins TRBV20-1 to TRBJ2-7, with 11 bases that match TRBD2. Germline lookup yields CDR1 DFQATT and CDR2 SNEGSKA (reference sequence). The length of the CDR3 is 14 residues. Germline trimming cut 3 bases from V and 3 bases from J; bases unmatched to any gene: 4. The CDR3 region has the DNA TGCAGTGCTAGTGTCACTAGCGGGAGCTACGAGCAGTACTTC. It encodes CSASVTSGSYEQYF.

The chain couples TRBV18 to TRBJ2-3; D may be TRBD2 (6 bases). The germline V gene has CDR1 KGHSH and CDR2 LQKENI. The CDR3 has 15 amino acids. The V gene lost 1 base and the J gene lost 0 bases, with 8 bases spanning the gap. The CDR3 bases are TGTGCCAGCTCACCACAGGCGGGAAGCACAGATACGCAGTATTTT. As protein: CASSPQAGSTDTQYF.

The CDR3 nucleotides are TGTGCCAGCAGCTTCCTCCGGGGAGAGACCCAGTACTTC. It codes for CASSFLRGETQYF. The chain is built from TRBV5-6 and TRBJ2-5; the D gene is possibly TRBD2 (5 bases). Germline values: CDR1 SGHDT, CDR2 YYEEEE. V lost 2 bases and J 4 bases, leaving 9 bases between the germline ends. The CDR3 is 13 residues long.

The chain couples TRBV3-1 (or the pseudogene TRBV3-2) to TRBJ1-1, with D unresolved. From germline, CDR1 is LGHDT and CDR2 YNNKEL (reference sequence). The CDR3 runs to 13 residues. Between the trimmed V and J ends, which lost 5 bases and 7 bases, there was a span of 14 bases. CDR3 in DNA: TGTGCCAGCAGCTTTGACCGGGGAGGTGAAGCTTTCTTT. Translating gives CASSFDRGGEAFF.

This clone was seen only once. V is TRBV5-1 and J is TRBJ2-1; D perhaps matches TRBD2 (6 bases). This CDR3 spans 12 amino acids. The germline gives CDR1 SGHRS, CDR2 YFSETQ. Trimming pared 8 bases from V and 4 bases from J, leaving 10 bases between. Here the CDR3 DNA reads TGCGCCAGTCGGGACTCTTACAATGAGCAGTTCTTC. Its translation: CASRDSYNEQFF.

The chain links TRBV30 to TRBJ2-1, with D unclear. V dropped 0 bases and J dropped 6 bases, with 15 bases sitting between them. Germline V lookup: CDR1 GTSNPN, CDR2 SVGIG (reference sequence). The CDR3 spans 15 residues. As DNA, the CDR3 is TGTGCCTGGAGTGTTGCGAGCCTACTACTCAATGAGCAGTTCTTC. Translating it yields CAWSVASLLLNEQFF.

This clone was observed a handful of times. This chain links TRBV10-2 with TRBJ1-5; tentative D call: TRBD1 (5 bases). The germline V gene encodes CDR1 WSHSY and CDR2 SAAADI. This CDR3 comprises 14 residues. Trimming stripped 2 bases from V and 6 bases from J, with 11 bases between. CDR3 region: CASSEVGGVQPQHF. In DNA, the CDR3 is TGCGCCAGCAGTGAGGTCGGGGGGGTTCAGCCCCAGCATTTT.

Regarding this clone: The same CDR3 also results from other DNA sequences found in this sample. V usage is TRBV28 and J usage is TRBJ1-4; 9 nucleotides agree with TRBD1. The CDR3 extends over 15 amino acids. V shed 5 bases, J shed 7 bases, and the junction held 8 bases outside the gene matches. From germline, CDR1 is MDHEN and CDR2 SYDVKM. In DNA, the CDR3 is TGTGCCAGCAGTCTCCCGGGACAGGGTGGTGAAAAACTGTTTTTT. Its protein product is CASSLPGQGGEKLFF.

The chain carries TRBV15 and TRBJ2-5, with D possibly TRBD2 on 7 matching bases. V lost 5 bases and J 4 bases, leaving 14 bases between the germline ends. The length of the CDR3 is 14 residues. Germline V CDR1 and CDR2: LNHNV, YYDKDF (reference sequence). This CDR3 reads CATSRGGGGETQYF. The CDR3 DNA follows: TGTGCCACCAGCCGCGGGGGAGGGGGAGAGACCCAGTACTTC. Using reference TRBV15 and TRBJ2-5 for the parts outside the CDR3, the full variable domain is DAMVIQNPRYQVTQFGKPVTLSCSQTLNHNVMYWYQQKSSQAPKLLFHYYDKDFNNEADTPDNFQSRRPNTSFCFLDIRSPGLGDTAMYLCATSRGGGGETQYFGPGTRLLVL.

The chain's CDR3 is CASSFPGSDTQYF. The CDR3 DNA sequence: TGTGCCAGCAGCTTCCCAGGGTCAGATACGCAGTATTTT. The chain carries TRBV5-4 and TRBJ2-3, with a weak D call TRBD1 (5 bases). Trimming left V 2 bases short and J 4 bases short, with 8 bases between. The CDR3 has 13 amino acids. Per the germline V gene, CDR1 is SGHNT and CDR2 is YYREEE (reference sequence).

V gene TRBV24-1 combines with J gene TRBJ2-3, with 12 bases fitting TRBD2. V lost 2 bases to trimming and J lost 3 bases; unmatched junction nucleotides: 2. The germline CDR1 and CDR2 sequences are KGHDR and SFDVKD. This CDR3 has 16 amino acids. CDR3 DNA sequence: TGTGCCACCAGTGATTCTAGCGGGAGGGAGACAGATACGCAGTATTTT. As protein: CATSDSSGRETDTQYF.

The J gene is TRBJ2-7, the V gene TRBV4-3, with D hard to call. The V end was cut by 0 bases, the J end by 3 bases, with 9 bases between. The CDR3 is 14 residues long. The germline CDR1 and CDR2 sequences are LGHNA and YSLEER. CDR3 in amino acids: CASSQDQLDYEQYF. CDR3 coding DNA: TGCGCCAGCAGCCAAGATCAACTTGACTACGAGCAGTACTTC.

The chain couples TRBV29-1 to TRBJ2-1, with TRBD2 identical over 8 bases. V lost 6 bases to trimming and J lost 0 bases; unmatched junction nucleotides: 10. Looked up from germline, CDR1 is SQVTM and CDR2 is ANQGSEA. The CDR3 covers 16 residues. The CDR3, as DNA: TGCAGCGTCCACCTAACTAGCGGTAGCTCCTACAATGAGCAGTTCTTC. It encodes CSVHLTSGSSYNEQFF.